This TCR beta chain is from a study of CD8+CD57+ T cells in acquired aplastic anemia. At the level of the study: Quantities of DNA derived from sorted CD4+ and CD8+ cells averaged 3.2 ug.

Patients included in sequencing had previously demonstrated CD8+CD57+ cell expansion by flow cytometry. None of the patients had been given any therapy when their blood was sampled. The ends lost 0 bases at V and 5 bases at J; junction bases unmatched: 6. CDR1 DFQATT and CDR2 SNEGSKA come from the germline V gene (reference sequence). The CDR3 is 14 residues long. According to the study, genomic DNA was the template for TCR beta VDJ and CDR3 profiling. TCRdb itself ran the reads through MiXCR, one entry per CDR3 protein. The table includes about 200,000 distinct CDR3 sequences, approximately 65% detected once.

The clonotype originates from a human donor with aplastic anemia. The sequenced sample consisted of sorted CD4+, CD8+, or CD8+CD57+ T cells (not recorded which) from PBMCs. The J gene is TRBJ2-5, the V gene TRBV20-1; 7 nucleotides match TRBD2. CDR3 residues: CSAREAAGLETQYF. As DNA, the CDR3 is TGCAGTGCTAGAGAAGCAGCGGGGCTCGAGACCCAGTACTTC.